This entry lists 2 T cell receptor beta chains sequenced from one sample in a study of cytomegalovirus exposure and HLA in healthy donors. The PCR contained 60 Vbeta and 13 Jbeta primers. Clones were sequenced by immunoSEQ multiplex PCR, and TCRdb holds only the in-frame ones, with some missing. The sample yields some 120,000 clones, about 86% seen once. Sequencing used PBMCs. These receptors all stem from a woman aged 35 to 49 in good health and CMV-seronegative.

This clone showed up just a few times. The chain uses TRBV6-5 and TRBJ1-2; the D gene is possibly TRBD1 (5 bases). Deletions cut 8 bases from V and 8 bases from J, with 15 bases between. The CDR3 is 12 residues long. The germline V gene has CDR1 MNHEY and CDR2 SVGAGI. The CDR3 region has the DNA TGTGCCAGCCGTAGGGCCGCAGGGGGCTACACCTTC. Protein product: CASRRAAGGYTF.

This clone was counted only a few times. The chain carries TRBV6-1 and TRBJ2-5, with 10 bases matching TRBD1. Germline loops: CDR1 MNHNS, CDR2 SASEGT. CDR3 length: 14 residues. V lost 5 bases and J lost 5; bases outside the gene matches: 5. CDR3 protein: CASSPGTGVETQYF. The CDR3 coding sequence is TGTGCCAGCAGTCCCGGGACAGGGGTTGAGACCCAGTACTTC.